What follows is one TCR beta chain and its context. Measured with immunoSEQ multiplex PCR; TCRdb has only the in-frame clones, and not every one. In the table there are more than 150,000 clones, 85% to 90% of which are singletons. The sample originates from a study of T cell responses to AZD1222 COVID-19 vaccine. The source of this sequence is an adult in good health. The sample in question was peripheral blood, obtained on day 0 of AZD1222 vaccination.

This chain's CDR3 is CASSYPSDRGHNEQFF. CDR3 DNA sequence: TGTGCCAGCAGTTACCCCTCGGACAGGGGACACAATGAGCAGTTCTTC. The chain links TRBV6-6 to TRBJ2-1, with 9 bases lining up with TRBD1. Germline lookup yields CDR1 MNHNY and CDR2 SVGAGI (reference sequence). The CDR3 is 16 amino acids. The trim removed 2 bases at V and 5 bases at J, leaving 7 bases unmatched.